The rows below give T cell receptor beta chains drawn from one sample of a study of shared clonotypes between healthy human individuals. Clones were sequenced by immunoSEQ multiplex PCR, and TCRdb holds only the in-frame ones, with some missing. The repertoire includes 1.5 million to 2.5 million clones, 85% to 95% of them detected once, and less than 1.5% sits in the top ten. Source material: naive CD8+ T cells sorted from blood. The receptors stem from a young man in good health. The CDR3 runs from the conserved cysteine through the conserved F or W. D genes are given only for firm matches. Size values are once, few and many counts, or a class for expanded clones, and some rows have none.

cdr3_aa: CASSPRGPGQPQHF; cdr3_nt: TGTGCCAGCAGTCCCAGGGGGCCGGGTCAGCCCCAGCATTTT; clone_size: .; d_call: TRBD1; j_call: TRBJ1-5; v_call: TRBV28
cdr3_aa: CASSVGGAGYGYTF; cdr3_nt: TGTGCCAGCAGCGTAGGGGGGGCTGGATATGGCTACACCTTC; clone_size: .; d_call: .; j_call: TRBJ1-2; v_call: TRBV9
cdr3_aa: CASGLVGLGNTIYF; cdr3_nt: TGTGCTAGTGGTTTGGTAGGCCTGGGAAACACCATATATTTT; clone_size: .; d_call: .; j_call: TRBJ1-3; v_call: TRBV12-5
cdr3_aa: CASSYGLANEQYF; cdr3_nt: TGTGCCAGCAGCTATGGACTAGCCAACGAGCAGTACTTC; clone_size: .; d_call: TRBD2; j_call: TRBJ2-7; v_call: TRBV7-9
cdr3_aa: CASSLDIGTDNEQFF; cdr3_nt: TGTGCCAGCAGTTTAGATATAGGGACAGACAATGAGCAGTTCTTC; clone_size: .; d_call: TRBD1; j_call: TRBJ2-1; v_call: TRBV28
cdr3_aa: CASSHGLTYEQYF; cdr3_nt: TGTGCCAGCAGCCACGGCCTCACCTACGAGCAGTACTTC; clone_size: once; d_call: .; j_call: TRBJ2-7; v_call: TRBV5-4
cdr3_aa: CASSQERLTGDTEAFF; cdr3_nt: TGCGCCAGCAGCCAAGAGCGGCTCACAGGGGACACTGAAGCTTTCTTT; clone_size: .; d_call: TRBD1; j_call: TRBJ1-1; v_call: TRBV4-1
cdr3_aa: CATSIGTSGAEETQYF; cdr3_nt: TGTGCCACCAGCATCGGGACTAGCGGGGCCGAGGAGACCCAGTACTTC; clone_size: .; d_call: TRBD2; j_call: TRBJ2-5; v_call: TRBV15
cdr3_aa: CASSGHRYPSGANVLTF; cdr3_nt: TGTGCCAGCAGCGGGCACAGGTACCCTTCTGGGGCCAACGTCCTGACTTTC; clone_size: .; d_call: .; j_call: TRBJ2-6; v_call: TRBV7-9
cdr3_aa: CASLARSSYEQYF; cdr3_nt: TGTGCCAGCCTGGCTCGGAGCTCCTACGAGCAGTACTTC; clone_size: .; d_call: .; j_call: TRBJ2-7; v_call: TRBV6-1
cdr3_aa: CASSVGPGGSYEQYF; cdr3_nt: .; clone_size: once; d_call: .; j_call: TRBJ2-7; v_call: TRBV7-8
cdr3_aa: CASSLETQTYNEQFF; cdr3_nt: TGTGCCAGCAGCTTGGAGACACAAACTTACAATGAGCAGTTCTTC; clone_size: .; d_call: .; j_call: TRBJ2-1; v_call: TRBV7-9
cdr3_aa: CASSLAGPGTGELFF; cdr3_nt: TGTGCCAGCAGCTTAGCGGGGCCGGGCACCGGGGAGCTGTTTTTT; clone_size: .; d_call: .; j_call: TRBJ2-2; v_call: TRBV7-6
cdr3_aa: CASSLGQGAYEQYF; cdr3_nt: TGTGCCAGCAGTTTGGGGCAGGGGGCTTACGAGCAGTACTTC; clone_size: .; d_call: TRBD1; j_call: TRBJ2-7; v_call: TRBV27
cdr3_aa: CASSLMPGTGVEQYF; cdr3_nt: TGTGCCAGCAGCTTAATGCCCGGGACAGGGGTCGAGCAGTACTTC; clone_size: .; d_call: TRBD1; j_call: TRBJ2-7; v_call: TRBV7-2
cdr3_aa: CASSLVTYEQYF; cdr3_nt: TGTGCCAGCAGCTTGGTTACTTACGAGCAGTACTTC; clone_size: .; d_call: .; j_call: TRBJ2-7; v_call: TRBV11-2
cdr3_aa: CASSTGQGAIFEQYF; cdr3_nt: TGTGCCAGTAGTACCGGACAGGGGGCAATCTTCGAGCAGTACTTC; clone_size: .; d_call: TRBD1; j_call: TRBJ2-7; v_call: TRBV19
cdr3_aa: CASSLGSTSGRTNEQFF; cdr3_nt: TGTGCCAGCAGCTTGGGGTCGACTAGCGGGAGGACCAATGAGCAGTTCTTC; clone_size: .; d_call: TRBD2; j_call: TRBJ2-1; v_call: TRBV5-8
cdr3_aa: CAWSVRQGESTNEKLFF; cdr3_nt: TGTGCCTGGAGTGTGAGACAGGGCGAGAGCACTAATGAAAAACTGTTTTTT; clone_size: .; d_call: TRBD1; j_call: TRBJ1-4; v_call: TRBV30
cdr3_aa: CASSSPGPGETQYF; cdr3_nt: TGTGCCAGCAGCTCACCGGGACCAGGAGAGACCCAGTACTTC; clone_size: .; d_call: .; j_call: TRBJ2-5; v_call: TRBV7-9
cdr3_aa: CASSLGAGDDGYTF; cdr3_nt: TGCGCCAGCAGCTTAGGGGCCGGTGATGATGGCTACACCTTC; clone_size: .; d_call: .; j_call: TRBJ1-2; v_call: TRBV5-1
cdr3_aa: CASSFGGGDSEAFF; cdr3_nt: TGTGCCAGCAGCTTTGGGGGCGGGGACAGTGAAGCTTTCTTT; clone_size: .; d_call: TRBD1; j_call: TRBJ1-1; v_call: TRBV7-9
cdr3_aa: CASSGMREANTGELFF; cdr3_nt: TGTGCCAGCTCGGGGATGCGGGAGGCGAACACCGGGGAGCTGTTTTTT; clone_size: .; d_call: TRBD2; j_call: TRBJ2-2; v_call: TRBV28